A single sample is the source of the 10 T cell receptor beta chains below, sequenced in a study of blood T cell repertoires in COVID-19. Sequencing was performed with immunoSEQ multiplex PCR; in TCRdb, only in-frame clones are kept and a portion is missing. The table includes roughly 300,000 clones, almost 85% detected once. The sequencing input was peripheral blood. The receptors stem from a human donor in a cohort sampled during active COVID-19.

The chain has TRBV9 and TRBJ1-2; TRBD1 matches at 9 bases. Germline values: CDR1 SGDLS, CDR2 YYNGEE. The CDR3 loop spans 14 amino acids. Losses at the gene ends were 2 bases for V and 4 bases for J; bases not matched to a gene: 3. This CDR3 is CASSVGQGAYGYTF. The CDR3, as DNA: TGTGCCAGCAGCGTGGGACAGGGCGCCTATGGCTACACCTTC. Full variable domain (rest looked up from reference TRBV9 and TRBJ1-2): DSGVTQTPKHLITATGQRVTLRCSPRSGDLSVYWYQQSLDQGLQFLIQYYNGEERAKGNILERFSAQQFPDLHSELNLSSLELGDSALYFCASSVGQGAYGYTFGSGTRLTVV.

This sequence joins TRBV7-3 and TRBJ2-2, with a possible D match to TRBD2 (5 bases). The germline V and J ends were trimmed by 5 bases and 6 bases, with 13 bases remaining between them. The length of the CDR3 is 14 residues. CDR1 SGHTA and CDR2 FQGTGA come from the germline V gene. CDR3 sequence: CASSPQLGPGELFF. The CDR3 DNA is TGTGCCAGCAGCCCCCAACTAGGGCCCGGGGAGCTGTTTTTT. The variable domain in full, with the rest retrieved from reference TRBV7-3 and TRBJ2-2, is GAGVSQTPSNKVTEKGKYVELRCDPISGHTALYWYRQSLGQGPEFLIYFQGTGAADDSGLPNDRFFAVRPEGSVSTLKIQRTERGDSAVYLCASSPQLGPGELFFGEGSRLTVL.

The genes are TRBV2 and TRBJ1-1, with D possibly being TRBD1 (5 bases). CDR1 and CDR2 from the germline V gene are SNHLY and FYNNEI. CDR3 length equals 15 residues. V was pared by 0 bases and J by 1 base, with 9 bases between. The CDR3: CASSEAQGWNTEAFF. The CDR3 DNA reads TGTGCCAGCAGTGAAGCGCAGGGCTGGAACACTGAAGCTTTCTTT.

V usage is TRBV6-5 and J usage is TRBJ2-2; possible D gene TRBD2, 6 bases. V lost 5 bases, J lost 0 bases, and 7 bases lay in between. CDR3 length: 14 amino acids. The germline gives CDR1 MNHEY, CDR2 SVGAGI. The CDR3 here is CASSRTTNTGELFF. The CDR3 nucleotides are TGTGCCAGCAGTCGGACTACGAACACCGGGGAGCTGTTTTTT.

The rearrangement links TRBV2 to TRBJ1-2, with unresolved D. Trimming pared 3 bases from V and 6 bases from J, leaving 11 bases between. The CDR3 runs to 13 residues. CDR1 is SNHLY and CDR2 is FYNNEI in the germline V gene. The CDR3 DNA sequence: TGTGCCAGCAGTGAGACTGGCAATGATGGCTACACCTTC. It encodes CASSETGNDGYTF.

A remark on this clone: At one boundary the junction diverges from the germline segment, which might be a read error. The J gene is TRBJ2-5, the V gene TRBV30; 7 bases line up with TRBD2. Germline V gene data show CDR1 as GTSNPN and CDR2 as SVGIG (reference sequence). This CDR3 has 12 amino acids. DNA of the CDR3: TGTGCATGGACGGGGAGGGATGTCACCCAGTACTTC. The encoded protein is CAWTGRDVTQYF.

The V call is TRBV2, the J call TRBJ1-2, with 9 positions matching TRBD1. The V gene end was trimmed by 2 bases and the J gene end by 4 bases; junction bases not matched to a gene: 11. CDR3 length: 17 residues. Germline CDR1 and CDR2: SNHLY and FYNNEI. CDR3 nucleotide sequence: TGTGCCAGCAGTGAAAGCGGACAGGGGTTTAATAGCTATGGCTACACCTTC. The encoded protein is CASSESGQGFNSYGYTF.

V is TRBV30 and J is TRBJ1-2, with no clear D. Trimming removed 3 bases from V and 4 bases from J, with 12 bases in between. Germline loops: CDR1 GTSNPN, CDR2 SVGIG (reference sequence). CDR3 length: 13 amino acids. DNA for the CDR3: TGTGCCTGGAGGGAGGGAGGCGGCTATGGCTACACCTTC. This gives the protein CAWREGGGYGYTF.

The chain links TRBV9 to TRBJ1-2, with 7 bases lining up with TRBD1. The germline gives CDR1 SGDLS, CDR2 YYNGEE. The CDR3 is 15 amino acids. The V gene end was trimmed by 3 bases and the J gene end by 5 bases; junction bases not matched to a gene: 10. For the CDR3, the DNA is TGTGCCAGCAGCGCCTACAGGGGTGGTAGGTATGGCTACACCTTC. Translating gives CASSAYRGGRYGYTF.

This clone was counted once. The chain joins TRBV7-8 to TRBJ2-7; 7 bases line up with TRBD2. Trimming at V came to 1 base and at J to 6 bases, leaving 12 bases not matched to a gene. From germline, CDR1 is SGHVS and CDR2 FQNEAQ. This CDR3 contains 16 residues. The chain's CDR3 is CASSLGGGAQPLEQYF. The CDR3, as DNA: TGTGCCAGCAGCTTAGGCGGGGGAGCCCAACCCCTCGAGCAGTACTTC.